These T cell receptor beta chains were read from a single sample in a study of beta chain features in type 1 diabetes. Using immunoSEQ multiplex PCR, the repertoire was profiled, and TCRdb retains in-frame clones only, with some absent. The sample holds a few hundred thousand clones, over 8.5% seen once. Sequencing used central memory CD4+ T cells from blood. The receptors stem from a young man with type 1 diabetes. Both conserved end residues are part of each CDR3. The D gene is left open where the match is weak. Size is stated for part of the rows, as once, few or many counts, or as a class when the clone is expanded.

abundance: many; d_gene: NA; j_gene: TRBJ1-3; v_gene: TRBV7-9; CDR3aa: CASSRDLNTIYF; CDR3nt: TGTGCCAGCAGCCGGGACCTAAACACCATATATTTT
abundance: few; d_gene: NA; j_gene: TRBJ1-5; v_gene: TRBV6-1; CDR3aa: CASSVRGQSNQPQHF; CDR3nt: TGTGCCAGCAGTGTTCGGGGGCAGAGCAATCAGCCCCAGCATTTT
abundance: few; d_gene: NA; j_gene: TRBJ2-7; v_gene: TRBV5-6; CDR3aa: CASSLLSGVQYF; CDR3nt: TGTGCCAGCAGCCTGCTATCCGGGGTGCAGTACTTC
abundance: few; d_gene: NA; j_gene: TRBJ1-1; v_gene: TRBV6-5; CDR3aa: CASSYAQWDTEAFF; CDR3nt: TGTGCCAGCAGTTACGCGCAATGGGACACTGAAGCTTTCTTT
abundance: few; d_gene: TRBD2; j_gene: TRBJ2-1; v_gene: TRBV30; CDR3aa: CGLGASGRRTYNEQFF; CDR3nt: TGTGGGTTAGGGGCTAGCGGGAGGAGGACCTACAATGAGCAGTTCTTC
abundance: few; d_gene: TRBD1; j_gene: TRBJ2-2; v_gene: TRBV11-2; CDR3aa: CASSLGQGVGGELFF; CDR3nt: TGTGCCAGCAGCTTGGGACAGGGGGTAGGCGGGGAGCTGTTTTTT
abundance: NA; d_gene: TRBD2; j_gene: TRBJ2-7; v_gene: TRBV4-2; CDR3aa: CASRGEGGPRDEQYF; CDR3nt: TGTGCCAGCAGGGGGGAGGGAGGGCCCAGGGACGAGCAGTACTTC
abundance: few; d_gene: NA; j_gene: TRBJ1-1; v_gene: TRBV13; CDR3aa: CASSLPPTGTENTEAFF; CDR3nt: TGTGCCAGCAGCTTACCCCCCACCGGGACGGAAAACACTGAAGCTTTCTTT
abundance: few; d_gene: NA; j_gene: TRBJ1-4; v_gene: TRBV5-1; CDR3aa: CASRRENEKLFF; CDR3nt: TGCGCCAGCAGGAGAGAAAATGAAAAACTGTTTTTT
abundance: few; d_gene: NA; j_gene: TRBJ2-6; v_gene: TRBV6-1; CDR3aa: CASSDKRRSSGANVLTF; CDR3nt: TGTGCCAGCAGTGACAAGAGACGGAGCTCTGGGGCCAACGTCCTGACTTTC
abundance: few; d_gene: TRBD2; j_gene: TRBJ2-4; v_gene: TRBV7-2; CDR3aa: CASSPAPVTSGIGNIQYF; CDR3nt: TGTGCCAGCAGCCCGGCCCCCGTTACTAGCGGGATAGGGAACATTCAGTACTTC